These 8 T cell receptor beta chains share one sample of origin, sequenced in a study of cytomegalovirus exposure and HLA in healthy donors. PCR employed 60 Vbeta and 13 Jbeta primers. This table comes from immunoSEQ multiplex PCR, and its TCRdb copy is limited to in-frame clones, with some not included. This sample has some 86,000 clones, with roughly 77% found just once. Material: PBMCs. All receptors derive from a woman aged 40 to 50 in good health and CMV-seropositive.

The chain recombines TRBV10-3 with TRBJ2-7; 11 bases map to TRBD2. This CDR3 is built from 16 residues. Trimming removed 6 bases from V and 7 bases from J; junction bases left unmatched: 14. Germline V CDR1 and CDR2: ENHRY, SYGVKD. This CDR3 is CAISVTGTSGPLEQYF. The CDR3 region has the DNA TGTGCCATCAGCGTTACCGGGACTAGCGGACCCTTGGAGCAGTACTTC.

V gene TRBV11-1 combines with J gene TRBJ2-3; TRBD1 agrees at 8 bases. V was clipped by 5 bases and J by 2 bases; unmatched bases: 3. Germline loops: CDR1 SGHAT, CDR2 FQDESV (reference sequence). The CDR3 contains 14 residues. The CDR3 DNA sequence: TGTGCCAGCAGCCCGGACAGGGCCACAGATACGCAGTATTTT. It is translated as CASSPDRATDTQYF.

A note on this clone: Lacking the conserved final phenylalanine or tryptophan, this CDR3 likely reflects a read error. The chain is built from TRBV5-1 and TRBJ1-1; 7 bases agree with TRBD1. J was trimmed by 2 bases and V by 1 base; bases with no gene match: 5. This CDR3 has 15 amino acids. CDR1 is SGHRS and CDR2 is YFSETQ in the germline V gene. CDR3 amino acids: CASSLRTGLNTEAFV. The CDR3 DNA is TGCGCCAGCAGCTTGAGGACAGGACTCAACACTGAAGCTTTCGTT.

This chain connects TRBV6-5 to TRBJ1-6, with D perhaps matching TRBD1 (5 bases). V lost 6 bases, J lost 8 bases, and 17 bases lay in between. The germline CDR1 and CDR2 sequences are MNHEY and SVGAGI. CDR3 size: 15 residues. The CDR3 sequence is CASRRGLLGHSPLHF. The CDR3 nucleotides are TGTGCCAGCAGACGGGGACTTCTAGGTCATTCACCCCTCCACTTT.

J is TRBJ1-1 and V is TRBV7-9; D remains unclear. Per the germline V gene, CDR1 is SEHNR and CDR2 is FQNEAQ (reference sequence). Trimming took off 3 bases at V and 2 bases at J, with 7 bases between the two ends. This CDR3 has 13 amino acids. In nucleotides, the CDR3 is TGTGCCAGCAGCTTTCCACTTAACACTGAAGCTTTCTTT. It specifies CASSFPLNTEAFF.

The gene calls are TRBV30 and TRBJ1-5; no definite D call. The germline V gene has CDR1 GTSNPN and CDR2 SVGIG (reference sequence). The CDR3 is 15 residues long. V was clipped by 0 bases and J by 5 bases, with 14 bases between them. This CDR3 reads CAWSVPPLGHQPQHF. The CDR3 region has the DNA TGTGCCTGGAGTGTACCCCCACTAGGGCATCAGCCCCAGCATTTT.

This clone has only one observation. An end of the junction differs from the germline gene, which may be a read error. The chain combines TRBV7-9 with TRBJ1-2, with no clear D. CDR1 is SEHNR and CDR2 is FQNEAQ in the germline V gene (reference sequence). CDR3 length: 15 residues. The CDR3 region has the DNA TGTGCCAGCAGCCTAGCGACACCAGCTAACTATGGCTACACCTTC. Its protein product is CASSLATPANYGYTF.

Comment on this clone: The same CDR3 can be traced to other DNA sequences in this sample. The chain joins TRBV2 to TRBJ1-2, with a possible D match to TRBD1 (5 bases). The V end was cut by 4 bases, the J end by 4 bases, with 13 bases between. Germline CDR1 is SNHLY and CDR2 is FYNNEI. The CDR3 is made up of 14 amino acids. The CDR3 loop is CASSVQGLIYGYTF. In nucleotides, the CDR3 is TGTGCCAGCAGTGTCCAGGGTTTAATCTATGGCTACACCTTC. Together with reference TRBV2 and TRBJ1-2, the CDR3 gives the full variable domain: EPEVTQTPSHQVTQMGQEVILRCVPISNHLYFYWYRQILGQKVEFLVSFYNNEISEKSEIFDDQFSVERPDGSNFTLKIRSTKLEDSAMYFCASSVQGLIYGYTFGSGTRLTVV.